The 18 T cell receptor beta chains given below trace back to one sample, sequenced in a study of T cells after yellow fever vaccination. MiXCR, run by TCRdb on the 5' RACE reads, gives a single entry per CDR3 protein. The table shows more than 250,000 distinct CDR3 sequences, with around 6.8% occurring only once. This material consisted of PBMCs, taken 35 to 50 days after the first yellow fever vaccination. The receptors originated from a man aged 18 to 30 who received the YFV17D yellow fever vaccine.

This clonotype was seen at least ten times. This chain links TRBV6-5 with TRBJ2-5; the match to TRBD2 covers 7 bases. Germline CDR1 MNHEY, CDR2 SVGAGI. The junction had 2 bases not matched to a gene; V was cut back by 0 bases and J by 7 bases. CDR3 size: 13 residues. Written as DNA, the CDR3 is TGTGCCAGCAGTTACTCTAGGGAGGGGACCCAGTACTTC. This translates into CASSYSREGTQYF.

This clonotype has a handful of counts. The chain recombines TRBV9 with TRBJ2-2, with D possibly called TRBD1 or TRBD2 (5 bases each). Germline CDR1 and CDR2: SGDLS and YYNGEE. This CDR3 is built from 15 residues. With 3 bases removed from V and 3 bases from J, the gap between germline ends came to 12 bases. The CDR3 nucleotides are TGTGCCAGCAGCGCTGAGATGGGGGACACCGGGGAGCTGTTTTTT. This translates into CASSAEMGDTGELFF.

This chain uses TRBV29-1 with TRBJ1-2, with D perhaps TRBD1 (5 bases). This CDR3 spans 14 amino acids. V lost 7 bases and J 8 bases, leaving 23 bases between the germline ends. Germline V CDR1 and CDR2: SQVTM, ANQGSEA. The CDR3 loop reads CSASWQGWTGGYTF. The CDR3 DNA follows: TGCAGCGCAAGTTGGCAGGGATGGACGGGAGGCTACACCTTC.

A few counts support this clonotype. The chain combines TRBV5-6 with TRBJ1-1; no definite D call. There are 12 residues in the CDR3. Germline V gene lookup returns CDR1 SGHDT and CDR2 YYEEEE. The germline V and J ends were trimmed by 4 bases and 3 bases, with 7 bases remaining between them. DNA for the CDR3: TGTGCCAGCAGCCACGCTTACACTGAAGCTTTCTTT. Its protein product is CASSHAYTEAFF. The entire variable domain, with the rest obtained from reference TRBV5-6 and TRBJ1-1, is as follows: DAGVTQSPTHLIKTRGQQVTLRCSPKSGHDTVSWYQQALGQGPQFIFQYYEEEERQRGNFPDRFSGHQFPNYSSELNVNALLLGDSALYLCASSHAYTEAFFGQGTRLTVV.

There are a few counts of this clonotype. The rearrangement uses TRBV14 and TRBJ2-2; 7 positions match TRBD1. Per germline, CDR1 SGHDN and CDR2 FVKESK. The V and J ends lost 1 base and 0 bases, in that order; junction bases with no gene match: 8. CDR3 length: 18 amino acids. The DNA of the CDR3 is TGTGCCAGCAGCCAAGGTTCCCGACAGGGAACGAACACCGGGGAGCTGTTTTTT. It is translated as CASSQGSRQGTNTGELFF. Full variable domain (missing parts from reference TRBV14 and TRBJ2-2): EAGVTQFPSHSVIEKGQTVTLRCDPISGHDNLYWYRRVMGKEIKFLLHFVKESKQDESGMPNNRFLAERTGGTYSTLKVQPAELEDSGVYFCASSQGSRQGTNTGELFFGEGSRLTVL.

A single count supports this clonotype. The J gene is TRBJ2-2, the V gene TRBV9; 7 positions agree with TRBD2. Losses at the gene ends were 7 bases for V and 3 bases for J; bases not matched to a gene: 9. The CDR3 runs to 15 residues. Germline V gene data show CDR1 as SGDLS and CDR2 as YYNGEE. The CDR3 nucleotides are TGTGCCAGCCGGAAGCGGGGAGGTGACACCGGGGAGCTGTTTTTT. It translates to CASRKRGGDTGELFF.

This clonotype was found a few times. The rearrangement links TRBV12-3 or TRBV12-4 to TRBJ1-2; D perhaps matches TRBD1 (5 bases). This CDR3 has 17 amino acids. Trimming pared 6 bases from V and 5 bases from J, leaving 25 bases between. CDR3 in amino acids: CASSHSTGRDPRYGYTF. CDR3 nucleotides: TGTGCCAGCAGCCATTCAACCGGCCGGGACCCACGGTATGGCTACACCTTC.

This clonotype was counted only a few times. V and J are TRBV20-1 and TRBJ2-1, with 10 nucleotides matching TRBD2. The CDR3 length is 19 residues. V lost 2 bases to trimming and J lost 4 bases; unmatched junction nucleotides: 17. The germline V gene has CDR1 DFQATT and CDR2 SNEGSKA (reference sequence). DNA for the CDR3: TGCAGTGCTAGAAACCCCGCCCCGAAGCGGGGGGGCCCGTACAATGAGCAGTTCTTC. It encodes CSARNPAPKRGGPYNEQFF.

A word on this clonotype: A read error may explain this, as a much larger clone is one base away. The rearrangement joins TRBV12-3 or TRBV12-4 to TRBJ2-5; the match to TRBD2 covers 7 bases. The CDR3 runs 15 residues. V trimming: 10 bases; J trimming: 5 bases; junction bases outside the gene matches: 16. The CDR3 protein is CANMTGRDPRETQYF. The DNA of the CDR3 is TGTGCCAACATGACGGGGAGGGACCCCCGTGAGACCCAGTACTTC.

The chain carries TRBV5-1 and TRBJ2-3; maybe TRBD1 (5 bases). Germline CDR1 reads SGHRS; CDR2 reads YFSETQ. The CDR3 consists of 15 residues. Trimming cost V 4 bases and J 5 bases, with 17 bases left between them. CDR3 sequence reads: CASSPRVTPRDTQYF. CDR3 sequence (DNA): TGCGCCAGCAGCCCCAGGGTTACACCCAGAGATACGCAGTATTTT.

This clonotype was observed at least ten times. V is TRBV6-1 and J is TRBJ2-6, with D possibly being TRBD1 or TRBD2 (5 bases each). The V end lost 6 bases, the J end lost 0 bases, and 6 bases lay between the germline ends. This CDR3 contains 14 residues. Germline V lookup: CDR1 MNHNS, CDR2 SASEGT. The CDR3 here is CASSGASGANVLTF. DNA of the CDR3: TGTGCCAGCAGCGGGGCCTCTGGGGCCAACGTCCTGACTTTC.

The chain is built from TRBV20-1 and TRBJ2-1; the match to TRBD2 covers 10 bases. V lost 3 bases to trimming and J lost 8 bases; unmatched junction nucleotides: 10. This CDR3 has 15 residues. CDR1 is DFQATT, CDR2 SNEGSKA, per germline (reference sequence). DNA for the CDR3: TGCAGTGCTAGGGAAGCGGGGGGGCCGTGGGATGAGCAGTTCTTC. Translation gives CSAREAGGPWDEQFF.

This clonotype showed up just a few times. The J gene is TRBJ2-3, the V gene TRBV10-3; D is undetermined. The V gene lost 3 bases and the J gene lost 5 bases, with 12 bases spanning the gap. Germline assignment: CDR1 ENHRY and CDR2 SYGVKD. The CDR3 contains 14 residues. Written as DNA, the CDR3 is TGTGCCATCAGTGATCCACCCCAAATAGATACGCAGTATTTT. Translated, it gives CAISDPPQIDTQYF.

This clonotype was counted between two and nine times. DNA for the CDR3: TGCAGCGCCCGGGGGGGACTAGGAAATGAGCAGTTCTTC. Its protein product is CSARGGLGNEQFF. The chain couples TRBV29-1 to TRBJ2-1; 8 nucleotides align to TRBD2. The J segment lost 7 bases and the V segment lost 7 bases, leaving 9 bases of the junction unmatched. This CDR3 is built from 13 residues. The germline V gene encodes CDR1 SQVTM and CDR2 ANQGSEA.

This clonotype has more than one count but fewer than ten. The chain carries TRBV15 and TRBJ2-1, with D maybe TRBD1 (5 bases). CDR1 and CDR2 (germline): LNHNV, YYDKDF (reference sequence). V lost 4 bases to trimming and J lost 2 bases, with 15 bases between them. This CDR3 is built from 16 residues. The CDR3, as DNA: TGTGCCACCAGCAAAGAAATGGGGCTAGCCTACAATGAGCAGTTCTTC. Amino acids: CATSKEMGLAYNEQFF.

This clonotype was seen only a few times. The chain recombines TRBV29-1 with TRBJ2-1; D ambiguous. Germline CDR1 and CDR2: SQVTM and ANQGSEA. The germline V and J ends were trimmed by 5 bases and 2 bases, with 13 bases remaining between them. This CDR3 region has 14 residues. The CDR3 is CSVHWAETYNEQFF. CDR3 sequence (DNA): TGCAGCGTTCATTGGGCAGAGACCTACAATGAGCAGTTCTTC.

The table lists this clonotype with many counts. At one end the junction does not follow the germline gene, possibly because of a read error. This chain joins TRBV5-1 and TRBJ2-5, with D tentatively TRBD1 (5 bases). The CDR3 is 14 amino acids. The V gene's germline CDR1 is SGHRS and CDR2 YFSETQ. For the CDR3, the DNA is TGTGCCAGCAGCTTGGGTCAGGGACAAGAGACCCAGTACTTC. As protein: CASSLGQGQETQYF.

This clonotype was detected only a few times. The chain carries TRBV5-1 and TRBJ2-5, with 13 nucleotides matching TRBD2. Unmatched junction bases numbered 5, after V lost 4 bases and J lost 5 bases. From germline, CDR1 is SGHRS and CDR2 YFSETQ. The CDR3 is 15 residues long. The CDR3 bases are TGCGCCAGCAGCCCAACTAGCGGGGGGGCTGAGACCCAGTACTTC. Protein product: CASSPTSGGAETQYF.